This passage covers 27 T cell receptor beta chains from one sample sequenced in a study of control samples from healthy donors and cancer patients (TCRdb year 2020). Library creation used the immunoSEQ multiplex PCR assay. TCRdb's version of the immuneACCESS table is confined to in-frame rearrangements and falls short of the full clone set. An unresolved V gene accounts for under half of the shortfall where checked; the remainder is of unknown origin. This sample lists over 100,000 clones; 75% to 95% were detected once. The ten largest clones take up roughly 2.6% of the sample. Source material: blood. The source is a man between 35 and 55 years old in good health.

The chain combines TRBV7-9 with TRBJ1-2, with D perhaps matching TRBD1 (6 bases). Trimming pared 5 bases from V and 3 bases from J, leaving 7 bases between. Germline lookup yields CDR1 SEHNR and CDR2 FQNEAQ (reference sequence). This CDR3 contains 12 residues. DNA of the CDR3: TGTGCCAGCAGCGAGGGGGACTATGGCTACACCTTC. It specifies CASSEGDYGYTF.

The CDR3, as DNA: TGTGCCAGCAGCGTAGATGCTGGGGGCTACAATGAGCAGTTCTTC. This codes for CASSVDAGGYNEQFF. The chain combines TRBV9 with TRBJ2-1; D is possibly TRBD1 or TRBD2 (5 bases each). Germline assignment: CDR1 SGDLS and CDR2 YYNGEE. The CDR3 extends over 15 amino acids. The V and J ends lost 0 bases and 3 bases respectively, with 10 bases between them.

The V and J genes are TRBV27 and TRBJ1-5; D not resolved. The CDR3 runs 13 residues. Germline CDR1 MNHEY, CDR2 SMNVEV (reference sequence). Trimming pared 6 bases from V and 5 bases from J, leaving 11 bases between. CDR3 sequence reads: CASSSWSYQPQHF. The DNA for the CDR3 is TGTGCCAGCAGCTCGTGGTCTTATCAGCCCCAGCATTTT.

The rearrangement joins TRBV24-1 to TRBJ2-1; 10 nucleotides line up with TRBD1. The CDR3 runs to 17 residues. Trimming at V came to 6 bases and at J to 4 bases, leaving 11 bases not matched to a gene. CDR1 is KGHDR, CDR2 SFDVKD, per germline. CDR3 sequence: CATSRRDRGGRYNEQFF. CDR3 nucleotides: TGTGCCACCAGTCGCCGGGACAGGGGCGGTCGATACAATGAGCAGTTCTTC.

The gene calls are TRBV15 and TRBJ1-2; 10 positions agree with TRBD1. This CDR3 is built from 16 residues. J was trimmed by 4 bases and V by 3 bases; bases with no gene match: 8. Per germline, CDR1 LNHNV and CDR2 YYDKDF (reference sequence). CDR3 sequence reads: CATSSLRDRGLYGYTF. DNA for the CDR3: TGTGCCACCAGCAGCCTCCGGGACAGGGGTCTCTATGGCTACACCTTC.

This chain connects TRBV27 to TRBJ2-3, with no clear D. This CDR3 contains 13 residues. V lost 5 bases, J lost 4 bases, and 10 bases lay in between. Germline CDR1 reads MNHEY; CDR2 reads SMNVEV (reference sequence). CDR3 DNA: TGTGCCAGCAGTCGAAATCCGGCAGATACGCAGTATTTT. Encoded protein: CASSRNPADTQYF.

This chain uses TRBV5-4 with TRBJ2-5; 7 bases fit TRBD1. CDR1 is SGHNT, CDR2 YYREEE, per germline (reference sequence). The CDR3 loop spans 15 amino acids. The V gene end was trimmed by 0 bases and the J gene end by 2 bases; junction bases not matched to a gene: 4. CDR3 amino acids: CASSLGGTAQETQYF. The CDR3 DNA follows: TGTGCCAGCAGCTTGGGGGGGACAGCACAAGAGACCCAGTACTTC. The entire variable domain, with the rest obtained from reference TRBV5-4 and TRBJ2-5, is as follows: ETGVTQSPTHLIKTRGQQVTLRCSSQSGHNTVSWYQQALGQGPQFIFQYYREEENGRGNFPPRFSGLQFPNYSSELNVNALELDDSALYLCASSLGGTAQETQYFGPGTRLLVL.

The count of this clone is one. Here the CDR3 reads CASGGENYGYTF. CDR3 coding DNA: TGTGCCAGCGGCGGGGAGAACTATGGCTACACCTTC. The chain links TRBV2 to TRBJ1-2; no definite D call. Germline V gives CDR1 SNHLY, CDR2 FYNNEI. The CDR3 is made up of 12 amino acids. The V gene lost 8 bases and the J gene lost 2 bases, with 9 bases spanning the gap.

The chain carries TRBV27 and TRBJ1-4; D is perhaps TRBD1 (6 bases). The length of the CDR3 is 14 residues. The V end lost 6 bases, the J end lost 7 bases, and 15 bases lay between the germline ends. Germline lookup yields CDR1 MNHEY and CDR2 SMNVEV (reference sequence). CDR3 in DNA: TGTGCCAGCAGATTACAGGGTCTTGGTGAAAAACTGTTTTTT. Protein: CASRLQGLGEKLFF. The full variable domain, with the rest looked up from reference TRBV27 and TRBJ1-4, is EAQVTQNPRYLITVTGKKLTVTCSQNMNHEYMSWYRQDPGLGLRQIYYSMNVEVTDKGDVPEGYKVSRKEKRNFPLILESPSPNQTSLYFCASRLQGLGEKLFFGSGTQLSVL.

The chain recombines TRBV27 with TRBJ2-6; D perhaps matches TRBD2 (7 bases). The CDR3 covers 15 residues. Looked up from germline, CDR1 is MNHEY and CDR2 is SMNVEV (reference sequence). The ends were cut back, 10 bases at V and 0 bases at J, with 13 bases in the middle. CDR3 DNA: TGTGCCACCAGCGGGACACACTCTGGGGCCAACGTCCTGACTTTC. Translating it yields CATSGTHSGANVLTF.

V gene TRBV25-1 combines with J gene TRBJ1-5; possibly TRBD1 for D (6 bases). CDR1 and CDR2 (germline): MGHDK, SYGVNS. V was clipped by 6 bases and J by 3 bases, with 15 bases between them. This CDR3 is 15 amino acids long. CDR3 sequence: CASRIRRGHNQPQHF. Here the CDR3 DNA reads TGTGCCAGCAGGATTCGACGGGGGCACAATCAGCCCCAGCATTTT.

DNA of the CDR3: TGTGCCAGCAGCCGTAGCGGGGTACGCGGAGATACGCAGTATTTT. This translates into CASSRSGVRGDTQYF. The rearrangement uses TRBV7-3 and TRBJ2-3, with 8 bases lining up with TRBD2. With V trimmed by 5 bases and J by 5 bases, 9 bases remained unmatched. The CDR3 is 15 amino acids. Germline assignment: CDR1 SGHTA and CDR2 FQGTGA.

V is TRBV24-1 and J is TRBJ2-2; D gene ambiguous. CDR1 is KGHDR, CDR2 SFDVKD, per germline. There are 14 residues in the CDR3. Trimming left V 5 bases short and J 1 base short, with 7 bases between. The CDR3 DNA sequence: TGTGCCACCAGTGTAAACAAGAACACCGGGGAGCTGTTTTTT. It encodes CATSVNKNTGELFF.

The CDR3 sequence: CASSEVVVRSPLHF. The CDR3 DNA is TGCGCCAGCAGTGAAGTGGTGGTCCGTTCACCCCTCCACTTT. V usage is TRBV10-2 and J usage is TRBJ1-6; unclear D gene. Germline V gene sequence: CDR1 WSHSY, CDR2 SAAADI. V was shortened by 3 bases and J by 9 bases, with 12 bases between the two germline ends. This CDR3 is 14 amino acids long.

The V gene is TRBV9, the J gene TRBJ1-3, with no clear D. Germline CDR1 is SGDLS and CDR2 is YYNGEE. The CDR3 is 17 amino acids. Trimming stripped 0 bases from V and 1 base from J, with 14 bases between. The CDR3 is CASSVGQVAQSGNTIYF. CDR3 in DNA: TGTGCCAGCAGCGTAGGGCAGGTTGCCCAATCTGGAAACACCATATATTTT.

This chain's CDR3 is CASSVGQGNYGYTF. The CDR3 DNA reads TGTGCCAGCAGCGTAGGACAGGGGAACTATGGCTACACCTTC. The chain recombines TRBV9 with TRBJ1-2; 8 bases line up with TRBD1. This CDR3 contains 14 residues. The germline V gene encodes CDR1 SGDLS and CDR2 YYNGEE. The J segment lost 2 bases and the V segment lost 0 bases, leaving 0 bases of the junction unmatched.

The rearrangement uses TRBV9 and TRBJ2-5; 8 positions agree with TRBD2. The V gene's germline CDR1 is SGDLS and CDR2 YYNGEE. With V trimmed by 4 bases and J by 2 bases, 4 bases remained unmatched. This CDR3 region has 14 residues. The CDR3 sequence is CASSTGTSQETQYF. In nucleotides, the CDR3 is TGTGCCAGCAGCACAGGGACTAGTCAAGAGACCCAGTACTTC.

The chain uses TRBV7-3 and TRBJ2-2; D not resolved. This CDR3 is 16 amino acids long. Germline V gene sequence: CDR1 SGHTA, CDR2 FQGTGA. V dropped 2 bases and J dropped 0 bases, with 10 bases sitting between them. CDR3 nucleotides: TGTGCCAGCAGCTTATTCGCAACTACGAACACCGGGGAGCTGTTTTTT. Residues: CASSLFATTNTGELFF.

The CDR3 DNA follows: TGTGCCAGCAGCTTAGCCCGGGGGGGTACTGAAGCTTTCTTT. The encoded protein is CASSLARGGTEAFF. The chain carries TRBV5-5 and TRBJ1-1, with D maybe TRBD1 (5 bases). V dropped 2 bases and J dropped 5 bases, with 13 bases sitting between them. Per germline, CDR1 SGHKS and CDR2 YYEKEE (reference sequence). The CDR3 covers 14 residues.

This clone was seen ten or more times. The chain uses TRBV7-3 and TRBJ1-6, with D possibly being TRBD1 (6 bases). Trimming left V 2 bases short and J 6 bases short, with 8 bases between. The CDR3 loop spans 14 amino acids. The germline CDR1 and CDR2 sequences are SGHTA and FQGTGA. The CDR3 sequence is CASSLSGANSPLHF. CDR3 bases: TGTGCCAGCAGCTTATCAGGGGCTAATTCACCCCTCCACTTT.

Points on this clone: The sample holds other DNA sequences that translate to the same CDR3. J is TRBJ2-7 and V is TRBV19; 13 bases fit TRBD2. This CDR3 has 14 amino acids. Germline V gene lookup returns CDR1 LNHDA and CDR2 SQIVND (reference sequence). The junction had 2 bases not matched to a gene; V was cut back by 5 bases and J by 4 bases. CDR3 bases: TGTGCCAGTAGTCGGACTAGCGGGGGATACGAGCAGTACTTC. This codes for CASSRTSGGYEQYF.

This chain uses TRBV2 with TRBJ2-5; no clear D gene. Germline V gives CDR1 SNHLY, CDR2 FYNNEI. The CDR3 sequence is 14 residues long. V was pared by 1 base and J by 5 bases, with 11 bases between. CDR3 sequence: CASSEGLVMETQYF. The CDR3 nucleotides read TGTGCCAGCAGTGAAGGGCTAGTAATGGAGACCCAGTACTTC.

This clone has only a few counts. V gene TRBV20-1 combines with J gene TRBJ2-7; 7 nucleotides agree with TRBD1. This CDR3 comprises 13 residues. V trimming: 3 bases; J trimming: 2 bases; junction bases outside the gene matches: 4. Germline V lookup: CDR1 DFQATT, CDR2 SNEGSKA (reference sequence). CDR3 nucleotides: TGCAGTGCTAGTGCCGGGACAGCCTACGAGCAGTACTTC. Protein: CSASAGTAYEQYF.

V gene TRBV5-8 combines with J gene TRBJ2-7; 7 nucleotides match TRBD2. CDR1 is SGHTS, CDR2 YDEGEE, per germline. J gave up 5 bases and V 2 bases, and 4 bases lay outside the gene matches. The CDR3 covers 13 residues. The DNA of the CDR3 is TGTGCCAGCAGCTTCGATCGGGGGGACGAGCAGTACTTC. This sequence encodes CASSFDRGDEQYF.

This chain uses TRBV2 with TRBJ1-5, with 9 bases that match TRBD1. Per the germline V gene, CDR1 is SNHLY and CDR2 is FYNNEI. Trimming at V came to 1 base and at J to 6 bases, leaving 4 bases not matched to a gene. There are 15 residues in the CDR3. The CDR3 bases are TGTGCCAGCAGTGAAGAACAGGGGGCTTTTCAGCCCCAGCATTTT. It encodes CASSEEQGAFQPQHF.

The chain recombines TRBV5-5 with TRBJ1-2; TRBD1 aligns across 8 bases. V dropped 4 bases and J dropped 4; count of bases not matched to a gene: 9. The CDR3 has 15 residues. Germline V lookup: CDR1 SGHKS, CDR2 YYEKEE (reference sequence). DNA of the CDR3: TGTGCCAGCAGCGGCGGGACAGGTGGGTCCTATGGCTACACCTTC. Translating gives CASSGGTGGSYGYTF.

The rearrangement links TRBV5-6 to TRBJ1-5; D ambiguous. Germline lookup yields CDR1 SGHDT and CDR2 YYEEEE. The V end was cut by 2 bases, the J end by 4 bases, with 10 bases between. The CDR3 extends over 14 amino acids. CDR3 loop: CASSFEGTNQPQHF. The DNA of the CDR3 is TGTGCCAGCAGCTTTGAGGGAACTAATCAGCCCCAGCATTTT.